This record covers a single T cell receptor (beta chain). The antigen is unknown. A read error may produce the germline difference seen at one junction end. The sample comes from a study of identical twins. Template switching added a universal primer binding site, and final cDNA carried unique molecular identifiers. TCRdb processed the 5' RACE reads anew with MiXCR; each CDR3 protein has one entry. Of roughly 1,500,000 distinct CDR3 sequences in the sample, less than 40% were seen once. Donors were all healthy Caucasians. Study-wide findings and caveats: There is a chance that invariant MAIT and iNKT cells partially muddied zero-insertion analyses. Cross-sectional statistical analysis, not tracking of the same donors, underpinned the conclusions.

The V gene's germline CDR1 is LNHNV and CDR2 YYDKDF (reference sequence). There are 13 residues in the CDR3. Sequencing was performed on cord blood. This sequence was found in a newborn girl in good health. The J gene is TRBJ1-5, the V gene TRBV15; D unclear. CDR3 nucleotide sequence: TGTGCCACCGGCAGAGATTTGGGGCAGCCCCAGCATTTT. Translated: CATGRDLGQPQHF.